The clone carrying this TCR beta chain was found a few times. Its target is not known. CDR3 length equals 13 residues. V shed 6 bases, J shed 6 bases, and the junction held 7 bases outside the gene matches. CDR1 is ENHRY and CDR2 is SYGVKD in the germline V gene. The sample belongs to a study of blood T cells in healthy people across ages. Study results and limitations: Unknown CMV status may confound age-related changes in expanded clones. Among T cells, TCR beta diversity per million cells dropped roughly linearly as age rose.

A sample-barcoded 5' primer and a J-beta primer mix were used in a second PCR of roughly 7 to 11 cycles. MiXCR, run by TCRdb on the 5' RACE reads, gives a single entry per CDR3 protein. The repertoire has 1,500,000 or so distinct CDR3 sequences, 45% to 70% of them found once; the top ten carry about 6.3%. What was sequenced was blood. This sequence originates from a man aged 18 to 29 in good health. The chain links TRBV10-3 to TRBJ2-7; 8 bases are a match to TRBD1. In nucleotides, the CDR3 is TGTGCCATCAGCGCGGACAGGGAAGGCGAGCAGTACTTC. It specifies CAISADREGEQYF.